These 27 T cell receptor beta chains share one sample of origin, sequenced in a study of response to subunit inactivated influenza vaccine. TCRdb called the RT-PCR reads again in MiXCR, with one record for every CDR3 protein. In the table there are a few hundred thousand distinct CDR3 sequences, about 14% of which are singletons. The starting material was PBMCs from blood, obtained about 11 days after vaccination. These receptors were collected from a man aged 45 to 65 who received an inactivated influenza vaccine.

This clonotype has more than one count but fewer than ten. The gene calls are TRBV7-2 and TRBJ2-7; TRBD2 is a possible D gene (5 bases). CDR1 is SGHTA and CDR2 is FQGNSA in the germline V gene. This CDR3 region has 15 residues. With 1 base removed from V and 1 base from J, the gap between germline ends came to 11 bases. CDR3 residues: CASSLGRAQSYEQYF. In nucleotides, the CDR3 is TGTGCCAGCAGCTTAGGGCGGGCCCAGTCCTACGAGCAGTACTTC.

The V call is TRBV4-1, the J call TRBJ1-2, with D uncertain. Germline assignment: CDR1 MGHRA and CDR2 YSYEKL. Trimming left V 0 bases short and J 7 bases short, with 15 bases between. The length of the CDR3 is 15 residues. The CDR3 loop is CASSQDYVSTGGYTF. CDR3 DNA sequence: TGCGCCAGCAGCCAAGATTACGTTTCAACGGGTGGCTACACCTTC.

This clonotype has just a few counts. The rearrangement links TRBV6-2 or TRBV6-3 to TRBJ2-5; D gene ambiguous. The germline V gene has CDR1 MNHEY and CDR2 SVGEGT. V lost 7 bases to trimming and J lost 2 bases, with 11 bases between them. The CDR3 consists of 13 residues. CDR3 coding DNA: TGTGCCAGCAAACGCGACCTACAAGAGACCCAGTACTTC. Translation gives CASKRDLQETQYF.

The chain combines TRBV20-1 with TRBJ1-3; 11 bases are shared with TRBD1. Germline V lookup: CDR1 DFQATT, CDR2 SNEGSKA (reference sequence). The CDR3 runs to 16 residues. V lost 3 bases and J lost 3; bases outside the gene matches: 7. In DNA form, the CDR3 reads TGCAGTGCTAGGGTCCCGGGACAGGGGGATGGAAACACCATATATTTT. Residues: CSARVPGQGDGNTIYF.

V is TRBV6-1 and J is TRBJ2-2; D may be TRBD2 (6 bases). Germline V lookup: CDR1 MNHNS, CDR2 SASEGT. This CDR3 is 15 amino acids long. The V end lost 0 bases, the J end lost 6 bases, and 11 bases lay between the germline ends. The CDR3 DNA reads TGTGCCAGCAGTGAAGCAGGACTATGGGCCGGGGAGCTGTTTTTT. It encodes CASSEAGLWAGELFF.

V and J are TRBV7-8 and TRBJ2-2, with D perhaps assigned TRBD1 or TRBD2 (5 bases each). V lost 5 bases and J 4 bases, leaving 20 bases between the germline ends. CDR1 and CDR2 (germline): SGHVS, FQNEAQ. The CDR3 has 17 amino acids. The CDR3 DNA is TGTGCCAGCAGCCTTATGGGGGTTAGGGTGATCACCGGGGAGCTGTTTTTT. Protein sequence: CASSLMGVRVITGELFF.

A few counts support this clonotype. The CDR3 sequence: CASGQGAETQYF. Here the CDR3 DNA reads TGTGCCAGCGGACAGGGGGCAGAGACCCAGTACTTC. The V and J genes are TRBV6-5 and TRBJ2-5; TRBD1 matches at 11 bases. V was clipped by 8 bases and J by 4 bases; unmatched bases: 0. CDR1 MNHEY and CDR2 SVGAGI come from the germline V gene. CDR3 length equals 12 residues.

The sample holds a few counts of this clonotype. V usage is TRBV20-1 and J usage is TRBJ2-7; D gene unclear. The germline CDR1 and CDR2 sequences are DFQATT and SNEGSKA (reference sequence). V lost 3 bases and J 0 bases, leaving 9 bases between the germline ends. This CDR3 is 13 amino acids long. The CDR3 nucleotides are TGCAGTGCTAGCCAGGTAGACTCCTACGAGCAGTACTTC. Amino acid sequence: CSASQVDSYEQYF.

This clonotype showed up many times. V is TRBV9 and J is TRBJ2-7; 9 bases are shared with TRBD2. The CDR3 extends over 16 amino acids. V was clipped by 4 bases and J by 0 bases; unmatched bases: 8. The V gene's germline CDR1 is SGDLS and CDR2 YYNGEE. CDR3 sequence: CASSSGGGRGSYEQYF. CDR3 sequence (DNA): TGTGCCAGCAGCTCAGGCGGCGGGAGGGGCTCCTACGAGCAGTACTTC.

This clonotype was recorded a few times. V and J are TRBV25-1 and TRBJ1-1; the match to TRBD1 covers 7 bases. The germline CDR1 and CDR2 sequences are MGHDK and SYGVNS. There are 13 residues in the CDR3. Losses at the gene ends were 4 bases for V and 4 bases for J; bases not matched to a gene: 3. In DNA, the CDR3 is TGTGCCAGCAGTGGCACAGGGGTCACTGAAGCTTTCTTT. Protein product: CASSGTGVTEAFF.

This clonotype was found many times. J is TRBJ2-5 and V is TRBV12-3 or TRBV12-4; 12 nucleotides match TRBD2. V dropped 5 bases and J dropped 5; count of bases not matched to a gene: 0. The CDR3 spans 13 residues. The CDR3 sequence: CASSGLAGETQYF. CDR3 bases: TGTGCCAGCAGTGGACTAGCGGGGGAGACCCAGTACTTC.

This clonotype has only a few counts. This chain connects TRBV3-1 to TRBJ1-3; a weak D match, TRBD1 (5 bases). V dropped 3 bases and J dropped 4 bases, with 10 bases sitting between them. The germline CDR1 and CDR2 sequences are LGHDT and YNNKEL (reference sequence). There are 14 residues in the CDR3. CDR3 sequence (DNA): TGTGCCAGCAGCCATGGGGCGCGGGGAAACACCATATATTTT. Amino acids: CASSHGARGNTIYF.

V is TRBV18 and J is TRBJ2-1; D remains unclear. The V gene's germline CDR1 is KGHSH and CDR2 LQKENI. Trimming stripped 6 bases from V and 8 bases from J, with 17 bases between. The CDR3 has 14 amino acids. The DNA for the CDR3 is TGTGCCAGCTCCCTACCGATCCTCCCTTATGAGCAGTTCTTC. Amino acid sequence: CASSLPILPYEQFF.

The chain is built from TRBV7-2 and TRBJ1-1; D is unclear. Germline CDR1 SGHTA, CDR2 FQGNSA. The CDR3 sequence is 14 residues long. Trimming removed 3 bases from V and 0 bases from J, with 8 bases in between. CDR3 in amino acids: CASSFAWVNTEAFF. The CDR3 nucleotides read TGTGCCAGCAGCTTTGCATGGGTGAACACTGAAGCTTTCTTT.

This clonotype has more than one count but fewer than ten. The chain uses TRBV11-2 and TRBJ2-7; 12 bases line up with TRBD2. Germline CDR1 reads SGHAT; CDR2 reads FQNNGV. This CDR3 comprises 17 residues. J lost 0 bases, V lost 4 bases, and 7 bases had no gene match. The CDR3 DNA follows: TGTGCCAGCAGCTCGATGACTAGCGGGGGCCTCTCCTACGAGCAGTACTTC. Amino acids: CASSSMTSGGLSYEQYF.

The table lists this clonotype with a few counts. V and J are TRBV12-3 or TRBV12-4 and TRBJ2-5, with 10 bases aligning to TRBD2. The CDR3 sequence is 15 residues long. Losses at the gene ends were 6 bases for V and 4 bases for J; bases not matched to a gene: 8. CDR3 region: CASRESGGARETQYF. The CDR3 DNA reads as TGTGCCAGCAGGGAGAGCGGGGGGGCTAGAGAGACCCAGTACTTC.

The chain recombines TRBV20-1 with TRBJ1-5; D unclear. Trimming took 0 bases from V and 5 from J, leaving 5 bases between them. Germline V gives CDR1 DFQATT, CDR2 SNEGSKA (reference sequence). This CDR3 comprises 12 residues. CDR3 coding DNA: TGCAGTGCTAGAGAGACTGATCAGCCCCAGCATTTT. It is translated as CSARETDQPQHF.

V usage is TRBV4-3 and J usage is TRBJ2-2, with 9 bases fitting TRBD2. The V and J ends lost 1 base and 0 bases, in that order; junction bases with no gene match: 0. Per the germline V gene, CDR1 is LGHNA and CDR2 is YSLEER. The length of the CDR3 is 16 residues. CDR3 DNA sequence: TGCGCCAGCAGCCAAGGGACTAGCGCGAACACCGGGGAGCTGTTTTTT. Protein product: CASSQGTSANTGELFF.

This clonotype was seen repeatedly, ten times or more. The chain carries TRBV4-3 and TRBJ1-5; D call uncertain. Per the germline V gene, CDR1 is LGHNA and CDR2 is YSLEER. The CDR3 runs 14 residues. The V end lost 0 bases, the J end lost 5 bases, and 8 bases lay between the germline ends. The CDR3 here is CASSQERLDQPQHF. The CDR3 nucleotides read TGCGCCAGCAGCCAAGAGCGGTTGGATCAGCCCCAGCATTTT.

This clonotype was seen a few times. The V and J genes are TRBV28 and TRBJ2-7; perhaps TRBD2 as D (5 bases). Germline V gene lookup returns CDR1 MDHEN and CDR2 SYDVKM. Trimming took 3 bases from V and 0 from J, leaving 9 bases between them. The CDR3 is 14 amino acids. DNA of the CDR3: TGTGCCAGCAGTTTGTCGGGGTTCTCCTACGAGCAGTACTTC. This sequence encodes CASSLSGFSYEQYF. Drawing the rest from reference TRBV28 and TRBJ2-7, the complete variable domain is DVKVTQSSRYLVKRTGEKVFLECVQDMDHENMFWYRQDPGLGLRLIYFSYDVKMKEKGDIPEGYSVSREKKERFSLILESASTNQTSMYLCASSLSGFSYEQYFGPGTRLTVT.

This clonotype was observed a few times. The chain recombines TRBV5-6 with TRBJ2-1; TRBD2 matches 8 bases. Trimming cost V 2 bases and J 4 bases; bases outside gene matches: 8. The CDR3 totals 16 residues. From germline, CDR1 is SGHDT and CDR2 YYEEEE. CDR3 residues: CASSLGFSGGYNEQFF. The DNA of the CDR3 is TGTGCCAGCAGCTTAGGGTTCAGCGGGGGATACAATGAGCAGTTCTTC.

V usage is TRBV9 and J usage is TRBJ2-2, with a weak D call TRBD1 (5 bases). V lost 4 bases and J lost 7, with 14 bases in between. From germline, CDR1 is SGDLS and CDR2 YYNGEE. The CDR3 contains 14 residues. For the CDR3, the DNA is TGTGCCAGCAGCATACAGGAGTATGGCGGGGAGCTGTTTTTT. Translating it yields CASSIQEYGGELFF.

This clonotype was found a few times. The chain recombines TRBV7-2 with TRBJ2-1, with 13 nucleotides matching TRBD2. Germline CDR1 and CDR2: SGHTA and FQGNSA. Trimming cost V 5 bases and J 8 bases; bases outside gene matches: 3. The CDR3 length is 14 residues. Here the CDR3 reads CASSRTSGGYEQFF. CDR3 in DNA: TGTGCCAGCAGCCGGACTAGCGGGGGCTATGAGCAGTTCTTC.

This clonotype came up a few times. The chain combines TRBV14 with TRBJ2-1; D not resolved. Trimming took 1 base from V and 8 from J, leaving 21 bases between them. The germline V gene has CDR1 SGHDN and CDR2 FVKESK. This CDR3 comprises 17 residues. The CDR3 loop reads CASSQVRGGWIGDEQFF. CDR3 nucleotides: TGTGCCAGCAGCCAAGTAAGAGGTGGTTGGATAGGCGATGAGCAGTTCTTC.

This clonotype has just one count. J is TRBJ2-5 and V is TRBV9; D ambiguous. Per germline, CDR1 SGDLS and CDR2 YYNGEE. The V gene lost 0 bases and the J gene lost 5 bases, with 11 bases spanning the gap. CDR3 length: 14 amino acids. In DNA, the CDR3 is TGTGCCAGCAGCGTAGTTCCTGGGTGGGAGACCCAGTACTTC. Its translation: CASSVVPGWETQYF.

The sample holds many counts of this clonotype. The V and J genes are TRBV12-3 or TRBV12-4 and TRBJ2-1, with 9 positions matching TRBD1. V gave up 6 bases and J gave up 4 bases; unmatched junction bases: 7. The CDR3 spans 15 residues. CDR3 loop: CASSLLGQGYNEQFF. CDR3 sequence (DNA): TGTGCCAGCAGCCTCCTAGGACAGGGGTACAATGAGCAGTTCTTC.

The chain joins TRBV5-1 to TRBJ2-1; 11 bases are shared with TRBD2. V was clipped by 4 bases and J by 6 bases; unmatched bases: 9. Germline CDR1 and CDR2: SGHRS and YFSETQ. CDR3 length: 16 residues. The CDR3 DNA sequence: TGCGCCAGCAGCCCGATAGCGGGAGGGCCGGGCAATGAGCAGTTCTTC. Translation gives CASSPIAGGPGNEQFF.